This TCR beta chain was captured by sequencing in a study of cytomegalovirus exposure and HLA in healthy donors (dated by TCRdb to about 2017). For the wider study: An earlier analysis of 587 of the donors reported 250 to 350 Gb of sequence data and 90 million to 120 million unique TCR beta sequences obtained from some 170 million T cells. Approximately 310 gigabases of sequencing data and tens of millions of unique TCR sequences made up an early release that covered under 750 HLA-typed donors. In the later analysis, no new phenotypic data were used to find candidate immune exposures; instead, reliance was placed on TCR beta sequences and their occurrence across donors. Among some 410 genotyped donors of the cohort, an average of approximately 240,000 unique TCR beta nucleotide sequences were sequenced per donor, around 20% of them non-productive. The T cell repertoires of around 670 subjects were profiled by immunosequencing and related to cytomegalovirus serostatus. Typing coverage differed by locus: A, B, C, DRB1 and DQB1 were typed in about 620-640 donors, DQA1 in 500 to 550, DPA1 in 600 to 610, and DPB1 in roughly 470. To decide whether each TCR beta V gene segment behaved as functional or pseudogenic, an earlier analysis of several hundred of the donors relied on high-throughput TCR beta sequencing. In a later analysis, previously published TCR beta repertoires from more than 500 donors were re-analyzed and high-resolution HLA genotyping was added so that TCR occurrence patterns could be studied. Genome-wide SNP genotypes for about 65% of the roughly 700 donors were used in a later genetic analysis, which treated that subset as a discovery cohort. A separate validation cohort of roughly 130 different subjects was used in addition to the roughly 620-subject first cohort. Donor age, sex, ethnicity and CMV serostatus were compiled alongside the repertoire data. To predict cytomegalovirus infection status, the study brought together high-throughput TCR immunosequencing, statistical association of individual TCRs with disease status, and machine learning. All discovery cohort repertoires had been generated using a single sequencing platform. Class I and class II HLA loci were covered by the typing at four-digit resolution. The study was designed to test whether signatures of past pathogen exposure could be identified by cataloging public T cell receptors. About five DR-DQ haplotypes were treated as single units for association and clustering because of strong linkage in the cohort. Of the approximately 400 genotyped donors, approximately 82% fell in the genetic ancestry cluster associated with self-reported Caucasian donors. Paper-wide results and their limitations: In a later analysis, HLA-associated TCR beta chains were found to be more clonally expanded and to have lower generation probabilities than equally common non-associated chains. The earlier analysis of 587 of the donors excluded approximately 15 rarely observed V segments, including chromosome 9 orphons, because counts were too low. In an earlier analysis of some 550 of the donors, most TCR beta V segments were observed in productive rearrangements about 90% or about 30% of the time, broadly matching IMGT annotations. In a later genetic analysis, a missense DCLRE1C variant was associated with V-gene and J-gene trimming of TCR beta chains, and the association was replicated in an independent cohort. The study listed approximately 150 TCR beta chains as associated with cytomegalovirus. Strong co-occurrence of HLA alleles, especially DR and DQ, made assigning TCR associations to individual alleles difficult. Most TCR sequences were observed very rarely across donors, whereas some public TCRs were present in many individuals. The cohort was sequenced for TCR beta chains only, and without alpha or paired-chain data the features that could be detected were limited. Several of the top co-occurrence clusters appeared to be linked to parvovirus B19, influenza, CMV and Epstein-Barr virus, according to a later analysis. According to the authors, the approach could potentially be generalized to other disease states and immunological phenotypes. Immune exposure information for the cohort was limited to CMV serostatus. According to a later analysis, TCR association rates differed among HLA loci, with DRB1 alleles showing the most associated TCRs and HLA-C alleles showing the fewest. In vitro tests confirmed that a few of the cytomegalovirus-associated TCR beta chains recognize cytomegalovirus antigens. Because some donors lacked HLA typing at each locus, the association tests relied only on the typed subset. Sequencing depth was assumed to be roughly uniform across donors in the presence/absence analyses, though that assumption may not hold. Some IMGT-functional V segments, including TRBV6-2 and TRBV6-3, could not be told apart with the 87-base-pair reads, so those segments were excluded. Linkage disequilibrium might explain the correlated functional status among segregating V segments, but an unknown experimental factor could not be ruled out. A further reported finding was that TCR beta sequences accurately predicted the HLA-A and HLA-B alleles for most subjects in the first cohort. In a later genetic analysis, fewer N-insertions in productive TCRs were reported among donors in an Asian-associated ancestry cluster than the approximately 630-donor mean. The classifier was reported to diagnose cytomegalovirus status with high specificity and sensitivity in both the original and validation cohorts. A cluster of highly shared sequence variants was judged likely to represent a technical artifact of the sequencing pipeline. In a later analysis, around 15,000 TCR beta sequences were associated with specific HLA alleles at a false discovery rate of 0.05. In a later analysis, most CMV-associated TCR beta chains were found to appear HLA-restricted, with HLA associations seemingly driven largely by CMV exposure.

Measured from the cysteine to the phenylalanine, the CDR3 is 15 residues long. This entry keeps only the CDR3 DNA: 45 bases, framed from base 1. The V end gives up 0 bases and the J end 6 bases, leaving 6 bases in the junction not matched to a gene. Based on the germline V gene, the CDR1 and CDR2 sequences are SGDLS and YYNGEE. Library prep was done by the immunoSEQ multiplex PCR assay. A mixture of 60 forward primers for TCR Vbeta segments and 13 reverse primers for TCR Jbeta segments was used in the multiplex PCR. A multiplex PCR assay on genomic DNA amplified the CDR3 region of rearranged TCR beta genes. On the Illumina HiSeq System, the amplified TCR beta libraries were sequenced as 87-base-pair reads. The authors' pipeline ran thus. A later analysis tallied around 80 million unique TCR beta chains across the roughly 610 repertoires, and about 12 million of those chains were shared by two or more donors. Raw reads were error-corrected and collapsed into unique sequences with a nearest-neighbor algorithm that merged closely related sequences to remove PCR and sequencing errors. V, D and J gene segments were assigned by aligning CDR3 sequences to IMGT reference sequences. For a sequence to be retained, at least a six-nucleotide match to both a V gene segment and a J gene segment was required. Rearrangements were called productive when the CDR3 lacked stop codons and stayed in frame with V and J; all others were non-productive. Following IMGT convention, CDR3 was defined as the stretch from the second conserved V-encoded cysteine to the conserved J-encoded phenylalanine. The earlier analysis of roughly 590 of the donors excluded sequences that lacked an unambiguous match to a single V gene segment. An earlier analysis of just under 600 of the donors called V segments functional above 56.7% productive rearrangements and segregating when the between-donor standard deviation exceeded 5%. To diagnose cytomegalovirus status from the catalog of TCR beta chain sequences, a statistical classification framework was built. V and J gene assignment, in a later analysis, came from comparing TCR nucleotide sequences with IMGT/GENE-DB human TR gene sequences. A later analysis assigned CDR3 sequences and most-parsimonious VDJ recombination scenarios with the TCRdist pipeline. In a later analysis, each TCR beta chain was defined by its CDR3 amino acid sequence together with its V-gene family, and reads without a unique V-gene family were excluded. In a later analysis, nearly 600 highly shared, low-generation-probability nucleotide sequences were removed to address suspected cross-contamination and a sequencing artifact. In a later analysis, a clonal expansion index was calculated for each public chain from normalized within-repertoire ranks of inferred template counts. In a later analysis, generation probabilities were computed with a VDJ recombination model fitted to out-of-frame rearrangements, and the resulting probabilities were checked against IGoR. In a later analysis, hypergeometric tests were used to score TCR-TCR, TCR-HLA and TCR-CMV co-occurrence, with a repertoire-size bias correction applied to TCR pairs. To estimate false discovery rates, a later analysis permuted the HLA or CMV assignments 20 times. In a later analysis, co-occurring TCRs were grouped using DBSCAN, with TCRdist sequence similarity added in when clustering inside HLA-allele-positive subsets. Repertoires with fewer than 30,000 or more than 120,000 public chains, plus five repertoires with anomalous nucleotide sharing, were excluded from co-occurrence clustering. Imported from immuneACCESS, the table was reduced by TCRdb to in-frame sequences with V and J called. These copies leave out some clones; in studies compared against another copy, an unresolved V gene accounts for under half, and the cause of the remainder is not known. The DNA gave D and trimming, while V, J and clone size come from that table. The sample table holds under 200,000 clones, of which more than 70% were seen once. The biggest ten clones account for over 4.5% of the sample.

The cohort was made up of under 800 healthy bone marrow donors. All cohort members were sampled while nominally healthy, although unrecorded immune exposures were likely present. The donor tested CMV seronegative and was one of the 352 seronegative cohort members. A peripheral blood sample was provided by each donor, and peripheral blood mononuclear cells were used for TCR beta sequencing. The Qiagen DNeasy Blood Extraction Kit was used to extract genomic DNA from the blood cell samples. In this sample, this clone turned up a few times. The target of this receptor is not known. Base quality data are lacking; no much larger clone is found one base away.

Sequenced: PBMCs. The sequence came from a male donor in good health and CMV-seronegative. The sequence is built from TRBV9 and TRBJ1-5, with 7 bases aligning to TRBD1. CDR3 region: CASSVGGRDSQPQHF. The DNA sequence is given as TGTGCCAGCAGCGTAGGGGGCAGGGACAGTCAGCCCCAGCATTTT.